This T cell receptor beta chain stems from a study of molecular identifiers for immune sequencing clone quantification. The CDR3 has 12 residues. Trimming removed 3 bases from V and 13 bases from J; junction bases left unmatched: 6. Germline lookup yields CDR1 LGHDT and CDR2 YNNKEL (reference sequence). CD8+CD4-CCR7+CD45RA+ cells were sorted as naive CD8 T cells. Each CDR3 protein gets one entry after TCRdb re-called the PCR reads with MiXCR. This table has around 100,000 distinct CDR3 sequences, about 35% appearing once. The TCR was taken from a human donor in good health. Some libraries in this study had Jurkat cell RNA spiked in. V gene TRBV3-1 combines with J gene TRBJ2-1; the match to TRBD1 covers 7 bases. The specimen sequenced was naive CD8+ T cells from blood, with Jurkat cell RNA spiked in. Subset in this sample: FACS-sorted CD8+CD4-CCR7+CD45RA+ naive T cells. This chain's CDR3 is CASSHGQDFQFF. CDR3 nucleotides: TGTGCCAGCAGCCATGGACAGGACTTCCAGTTCTTC.